This T cell receptor (beta chain) originates from a study of blood T cell repertoires in COVID-19. Study in general: The samples span acute and convalescent COVID-19 from the United States, Italy and Spain.

Germline CDR1 reads MNHNY; CDR2 reads SVGAGI (reference sequence). V lost 7 bases and J lost 3, with 12 bases in between. This CDR3 has 14 residues. Patients from Seattle were sampled longitudinally, starting during active infection. How the authors handled the data: Nucleated cell counts were estimated from reference gene primer amplification. TCRdb's table, derived via immunoSEQ multiplex PCR, lists solely in-frame clones and lacks some. Clonal size and the V and J genes are those of that table, whereas D and trimming came from the DNA. Of 350,000 or so clones in the sample, about 92% were seen once.

Sequenced sample: peripheral blood. The TCR was taken from a woman aged 55-75 years with COVID-19, enrolled during active disease. This chain joins TRBV6-6 and TRBJ2-2; weak D call: TRBD1 (5 bases). In nucleotides, the CDR3 is TGTGCCAGCATCCAGACAGAATACACCGGGGAGCTGTTTTTT. Protein: CASIQTEYTGELFF.